This T cell receptor beta chain was profiled in a study of OX40 agonist ivuxolimab in advanced cancers. Context from the whole study: The costimulatory receptor OX40 (CD134) was targeted by ivuxolimab, a fully human IgG2 agonistic monoclonal antibody. A male proportion of around 80% and a mean age of roughly 55 years, ranging from 23 to 79, were recorded for the dose-escalation cohort. Intravenous ivuxolimab was administered to patients every 2 weeks at six dose levels: 0.01, 0.1, 0.3, 1.5, 3 and 10 mg/kg. The paper covers the monotherapy dose-escalation part of the phase I ivuxolimab trial, which included N of about 51 patients. Patients were allowed to have had prior anti-PD-1, anti-PD-L1 or anti-CTLA-4 therapy, and around 41% of the dose-escalation patients had previously received checkpoint inhibitors. Of the 50 or so patients in dose escalation, about 20 had hepatocellular carcinoma, around 15 had melanoma, 9 had renal cell carcinoma and 9 had head and neck cancer. Partial responses occurred in three dose-escalation patients: two with cutaneous melanoma and one with hepatocellular carcinoma. Peripheral TCRbeta sequencing aimed to test whether ivuxolimab altered TCR sequence diversity and caused clonal T-cell expansion. What the research found in general, with its limitations: Partial responders in the 0.1-3.0 mg/kg groups had among the lowest normalized peripheral clonal expansion, especially among CD8+ T cells. On average, CD8+ T cells showed more expanded clones than CD4+ T cells after ivuxolimab. Antigen specificity was not determined for the clonally expanded peripheral T cells. Clonal expansion of both CD4+ and CD8+ blood T cells was observed from baseline to week 6 at doses 0.1 to 3.0 mg/kg. Low levels of normalized T-cell clonal expansion were also seen in some patients who did not respond.

Genomic DNA was isolated from the sorted cells so that the TCRbeta CDR3 region could be sequenced. TCRbeta CDR3 regions were sequenced using the immunoSEQ Assay. This is the immuneACCESS table as TCRdb keeps it, with only in-frame sequences that have V and J called. A part of the clones is gone; compared with another copy, unresolved V genes explain less than half, and the rest is unexplained. This sample is represented by some 86,000 clones; roughly 94% of them were singletons. The ten largest clones capture 9.6% of the sample. To note about this clone: Its antigen is still unknown. One base away there is no much larger clone; base qualities are not given.

Patients with a history of autoimmune disease or receiving systemic immunosuppression were excluded from the trial. Peripheral blood for TCR sequencing was collected from all dose cohorts at baseline, on cycle 4 day 1, and on cycle 7 day 1. The samples were drawn from a first-in-human, open-label, multicenter phase I dose-escalation trial of ivuxolimab. Adults with locally advanced or metastatic melanoma, renal cell, hepatocellular, or head and neck squamous cell carcinoma were enrolled in the trial. Before TCR sequencing, CD4+ T cells and CD8+ T cells were sorted from peripheral blood as separate populations. The sample was CD4+ or CD8+ T cells sorted from blood, taken in a trial of the OX40 agonist ivuxolimab. The sequence derives from an adult with an advanced solid tumor such as melanoma, head and neck, liver or kidney cancer.

The DNA reads TGTGCCAGAAGCCTGGGGCGGGACAGGGCCTCCTACGAGCAGTACTTC. Its amino acids are CARSLGRDRASYEQYF. Rearrangement joined TRBV5-3 to TRBJ2-7; 9 middle bases align to TRBD1. TRBV5-3 is flagged as an ORF with uncertain function. Trimming takes 4 bases off V and 0 bases off J; junction bases not matched to a gene: 8. From its cysteine to its phenylalanine, the CDR3 spans 16 amino acids. Only the CDR3 region is kept as DNA, spanning 48 bases read in frame from base 1.